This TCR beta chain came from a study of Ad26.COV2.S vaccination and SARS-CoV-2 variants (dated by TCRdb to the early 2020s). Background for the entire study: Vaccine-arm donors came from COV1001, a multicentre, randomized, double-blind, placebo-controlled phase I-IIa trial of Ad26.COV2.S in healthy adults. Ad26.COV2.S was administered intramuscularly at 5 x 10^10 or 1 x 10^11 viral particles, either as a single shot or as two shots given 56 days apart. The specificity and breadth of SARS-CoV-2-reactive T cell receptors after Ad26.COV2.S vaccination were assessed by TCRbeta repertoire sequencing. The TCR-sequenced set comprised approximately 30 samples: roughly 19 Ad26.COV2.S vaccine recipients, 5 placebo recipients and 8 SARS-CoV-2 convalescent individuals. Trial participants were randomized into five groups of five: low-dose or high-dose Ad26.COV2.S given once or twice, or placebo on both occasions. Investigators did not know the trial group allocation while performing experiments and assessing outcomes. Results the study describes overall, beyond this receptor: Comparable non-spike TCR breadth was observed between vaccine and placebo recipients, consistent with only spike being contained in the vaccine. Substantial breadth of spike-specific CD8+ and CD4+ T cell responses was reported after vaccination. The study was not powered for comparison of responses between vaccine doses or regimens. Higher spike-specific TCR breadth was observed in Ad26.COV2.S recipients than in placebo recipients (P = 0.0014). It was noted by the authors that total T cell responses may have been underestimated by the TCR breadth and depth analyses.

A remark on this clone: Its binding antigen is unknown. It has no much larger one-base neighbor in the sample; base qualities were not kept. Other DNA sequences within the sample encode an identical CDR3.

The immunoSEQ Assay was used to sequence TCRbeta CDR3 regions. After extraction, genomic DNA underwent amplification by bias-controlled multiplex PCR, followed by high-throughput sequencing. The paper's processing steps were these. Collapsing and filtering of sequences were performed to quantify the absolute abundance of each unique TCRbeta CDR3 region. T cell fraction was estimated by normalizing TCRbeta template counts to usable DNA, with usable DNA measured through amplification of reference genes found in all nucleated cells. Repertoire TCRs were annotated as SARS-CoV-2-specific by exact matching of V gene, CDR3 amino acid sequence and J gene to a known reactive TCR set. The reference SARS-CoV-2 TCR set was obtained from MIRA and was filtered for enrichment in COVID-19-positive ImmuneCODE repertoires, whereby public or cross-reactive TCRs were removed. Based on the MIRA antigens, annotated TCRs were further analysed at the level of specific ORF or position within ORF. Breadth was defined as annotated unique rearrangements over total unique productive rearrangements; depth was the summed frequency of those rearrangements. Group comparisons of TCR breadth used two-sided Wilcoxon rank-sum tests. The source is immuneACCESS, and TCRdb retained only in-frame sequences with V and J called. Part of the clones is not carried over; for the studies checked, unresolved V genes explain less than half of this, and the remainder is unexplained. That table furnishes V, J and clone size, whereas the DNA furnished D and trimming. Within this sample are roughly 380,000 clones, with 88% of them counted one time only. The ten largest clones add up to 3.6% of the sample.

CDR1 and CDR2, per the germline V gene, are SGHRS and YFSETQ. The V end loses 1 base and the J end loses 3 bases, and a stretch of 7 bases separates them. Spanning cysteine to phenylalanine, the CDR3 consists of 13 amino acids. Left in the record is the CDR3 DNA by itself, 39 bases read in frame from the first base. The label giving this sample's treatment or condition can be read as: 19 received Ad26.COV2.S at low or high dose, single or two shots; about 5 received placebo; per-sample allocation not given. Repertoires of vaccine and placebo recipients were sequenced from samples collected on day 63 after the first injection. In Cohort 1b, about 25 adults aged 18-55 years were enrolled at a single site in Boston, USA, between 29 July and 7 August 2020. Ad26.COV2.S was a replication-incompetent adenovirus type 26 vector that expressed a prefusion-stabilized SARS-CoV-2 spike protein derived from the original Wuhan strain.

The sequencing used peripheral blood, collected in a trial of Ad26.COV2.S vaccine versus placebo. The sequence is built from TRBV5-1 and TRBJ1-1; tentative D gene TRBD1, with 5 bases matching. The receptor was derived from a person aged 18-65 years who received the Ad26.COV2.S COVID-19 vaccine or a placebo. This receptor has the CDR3 CASSLQGDTEAFF. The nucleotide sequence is TGCGCCAGCAGCTTGCAAGGGGACACTGAAGCTTTCTTT.